In this sample, the clone carrying this T cell receptor (beta chain) turned up a few times. This sample stems from a study of identical twins. MiXCR was run by TCRdb on the 5' RACE reads, yielding one entry per CDR3 protein. The table has about 200,000 distinct CDR3 sequences, more than 15% seen once. This CDR3 contains 12 residues. V was pared by 10 bases and J by 1 base, with 10 bases between. Looked up from germline, CDR1 is ENHRY and CDR2 is SYGVKD. These records were also assigned to another study, of T cells expressing NK-cell markers.

The TCR comes from a woman under 30 in good health. The V call is TRBV10-3, the J call TRBJ1-1; D ambiguous. The sample taken for sequencing was CD8+ T cells sorted from blood. This CDR3 is CATMVGNTEAFF. The CDR3 DNA sequence: TGTGCCACCATGGTCGGGAACACTGAAGCTTTCTTT.